This TCR beta chain was recovered during a study of response to subunit inactivated influenza vaccine. MiXCR, applied by TCRdb to the RT-PCR reads, yields one record per CDR3 protein. The sample lists more than 700,000 distinct CDR3 sequences, 21% occurring once. A remark on this clonotype: What it binds is not known.

The germline gives CDR1 ENHRY, CDR2 SYGVKD. The V end was cut by 0 bases, the J end by 4 bases, with 8 bases between. This CDR3 spans 14 amino acids. Findings and limits, study-wide: Authors suggested each seasonal flu vaccination may recruit only limited numbers of new T cells.

The TCR was taken from a man aged 45 to 65 who received an inactivated influenza vaccine. The material sequenced was PBMCs from blood, taken 4 to 6 days after vaccination. The chain carries TRBV10-3 and TRBJ2-3; maybe TRBD1 (6 bases). The CDR3 DNA reads as TGTGCCATCAGTGAGTCGACAGGCCCAGATACGCAGTATTTT. This translates into CAISESTGPDTQYF.